The T cell receptor (beta chain) described here comes from a study of cytomegalovirus exposure and HLA in healthy donors. This clone was detected only once. The target antigen is unknown. Looked up from germline, CDR1 is MNHEY and CDR2 is SMNVEV (reference sequence). This CDR3 region has 14 residues. Trimming cost V 7 bases and J 4 bases; bases outside gene matches: 6. Study results and limitations: Three of the chains that were CMV-associated were confirmed in vitro to be specific for CMV antigens.

PCR employed 60 Vbeta and 13 Jbeta primers. The data were produced by immunoSEQ multiplex PCR, yet TCRdb's version contains in-frame clones alone and is incomplete. The sample carries 150,000 to 200,000 clones, over 60% recorded once. V usage is TRBV27 and J usage is TRBJ1-5; 8 bases are a match to TRBD1. The specimen sequenced was PBMCs. This clonotype was sampled from a woman in her forties in good health and CMV-seronegative. The CDR3 is CASNPTGENQPQHF. The CDR3, as DNA: TGTGCCAGCAACCCGACAGGGGAAAATCAGCCCCAGCATTTT.